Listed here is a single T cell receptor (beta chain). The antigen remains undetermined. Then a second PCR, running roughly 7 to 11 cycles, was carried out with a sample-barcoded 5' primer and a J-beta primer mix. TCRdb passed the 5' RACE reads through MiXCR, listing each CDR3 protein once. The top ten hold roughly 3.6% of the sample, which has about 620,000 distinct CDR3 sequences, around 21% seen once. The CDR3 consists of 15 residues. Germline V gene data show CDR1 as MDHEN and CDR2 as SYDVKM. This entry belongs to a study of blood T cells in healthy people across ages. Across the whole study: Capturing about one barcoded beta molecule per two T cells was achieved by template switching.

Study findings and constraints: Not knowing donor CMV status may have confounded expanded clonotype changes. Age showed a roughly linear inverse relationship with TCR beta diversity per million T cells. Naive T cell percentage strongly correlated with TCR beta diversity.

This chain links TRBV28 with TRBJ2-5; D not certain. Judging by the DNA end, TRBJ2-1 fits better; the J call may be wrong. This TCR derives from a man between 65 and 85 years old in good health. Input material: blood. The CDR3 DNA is TGTGCCAGCAGTTTAGTCTTTTCAAAGTACAATGAGCAGTTCTTC. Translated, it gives CASSLVFSKYNEQFF.